These 31 T cell receptor beta chains were all obtained from the same sample, sequenced in a study of cytomegalovirus exposure and HLA in healthy donors. The PCR used 60 Vbeta and 13 Jbeta primers. Repertoires were generated with immunoSEQ multiplex PCR, while TCRdb's copy carries only in-frame clones and drops some. The repertoire has 200,000 to 250,000 clones, about 83% of them found once; the top ten carry 1.3%. Specimen: PBMCs. Every receptor here comes from a human donor in good health.

This clone has more than one count but fewer than ten. This rearrangement joins TRBV5-1 to TRBJ2-5; weak D call: TRBD1 (6 bases). Trimming removed 6 bases from V and 1 base from J, with 19 bases in between. From germline, CDR1 is SGHRS and CDR2 YFSETQ. The CDR3 is made up of 16 amino acids. CDR3 protein: CASTVGQHKAQETQYF. The CDR3 region has the DNA TGCGCCAGCACCGTTGGACAGCACAAGGCCCAAGAGACCCAGTACTTC.

V usage is TRBV29-1 and J usage is TRBJ2-3, with D perhaps TRBD2 (6 bases). CDR3 length equals 16 residues. Germline lookup yields CDR1 SQVTM and CDR2 ANQGSEA. V gave up 6 bases and J gave up 1 base, with 20 bases separating them. CDR3 sequence: CSVPKGLIAGTDTQYF. CDR3 nucleotides: TGCAGCGTCCCAAAGGGTTTGATAGCGGGCACAGATACGCAGTATTTT.

The chain uses TRBV25-1 and TRBJ2-7; no reliable D call. CDR1 and CDR2 from the germline V gene are MGHDK and SYGVNS. The CDR3 is 14 residues long. V was pared by 6 bases and J by 6 bases, with 18 bases between. The CDR3 sequence is CASSLLTGSSEQYF. The CDR3 nucleotides read TGTGCCAGCAGCCTCCTGACGGGTTCGAGCGAGCAGTACTTC.

The rearrangement joins TRBV29-1 to TRBJ1-2; D possibly corresponds to TRBD1 (6 bases). Germline lookup yields CDR1 SQVTM and CDR2 ANQGSEA. The CDR3 covers 12 residues. Between the trimmed V and J ends, which lost 6 bases and 2 bases, there was a span of 10 bases. The CDR3 region is CSVRTVNYGYTF. CDR3 bases: TGCAGCGTGAGGACAGTCAACTATGGCTACACCTTC.

The V call is TRBV19, the J call TRBJ1-5; tentative D call: TRBD1 (6 bases). Trimming left V 5 bases short and J 6 bases short, with 20 bases between. Germline V gene sequence: CDR1 LNHDA, CDR2 SQIVND (reference sequence). The CDR3 loop spans 16 amino acids. CDR3 protein: CASSYWPQGTRQPQHF. The DNA of the CDR3 is TGTGCCAGTAGTTATTGGCCACAGGGAACTCGTCAGCCCCAGCATTTT. Using reference TRBV19 and TRBJ1-5 for the parts outside the CDR3, the full variable domain is DGGITQSPKYLFRKEGQNVTLSCEQNLNHDAMYWYRQDPGQGLRLIYYSQIVNDFQKGDIAEGYSVSREKKESFPLTVTSAQKNPTAFYLCASSYWPQGTRQPQHFGDGTRLSIL.

The chain joins TRBV5-1 to TRBJ2-2, with D perhaps matching TRBD1 (6 bases). Germline V gene sequence: CDR1 SGHRS, CDR2 YFSETQ. This CDR3 region has 14 residues. V shed 3 bases and J shed 3 bases, with 9 bases lying between them. CDR3 region: CASSYRDYTGELFF. In DNA form, the CDR3 reads TGCGCCAGCAGCTACAGGGATTACACCGGGGAGCTGTTTTTT.

This chain connects TRBV29-1 to TRBJ2-7; no firm D call. This CDR3 has 13 residues. Germline V CDR1 and CDR2: SQVTM, ANQGSEA. V lost 6 bases to trimming and J lost 5 bases, with 17 bases between them. The CDR3 spells CSVLLDGRNEQYF. The CDR3 DNA follows: TGCAGCGTCCTTCTGGATGGCAGGAACGAGCAGTACTTC.

The rearrangement uses TRBV7-9 and TRBJ2-7, with TRBD2 identical over 10 bases. The CDR3 has 16 residues. With V trimmed by 5 bases and J by 2 bases, 9 bases remained unmatched. Germline V CDR1 and CDR2: SEHNR, FQNEAQ (reference sequence). The CDR3 bases are TGTGCCAGCAGCCCGACCACCGGGACTAGCGCCTACGAGCAGTACTTC. Its translation: CASSPTTGTSAYEQYF.

The CDR3 region has the DNA TGTGCCAGCAGCTTAGTGGGTCGCGGGAGAGTCAACGAGCAGTACTTC. Translation: CASSLVGRGRVNEQYF. The chain joins TRBV7-9 to TRBJ2-7, with TRBD2 matching 7 bases. After removal of 1 base from V and 5 bases from J, the junction contained 11 bases not matched to a gene. The CDR3 runs to 16 residues. In germline, CDR1 is SEHNR, CDR2 FQNEAQ (reference sequence).

V gene TRBV19 combines with J gene TRBJ2-2; 12 bases align to TRBD2. J lost 6 bases, V lost 8 bases, and 7 bases had no gene match. This CDR3 contains 15 residues. Germline V lookup: CDR1 LNHDA, CDR2 SQIVND (reference sequence). This chain's CDR3 is CASGRLAGVAGELFF. The CDR3 DNA is TGTGCCAGTGGGAGACTAGCGGGAGTGGCCGGGGAGCTGTTTTTT.

V and J are TRBV7-3 and TRBJ2-1, with 7 bases that match TRBD2. Germline CDR1 and CDR2: SGHTA and FQGTGA. This CDR3 comprises 13 residues. The trim removed 8 bases at V and 2 bases at J, leaving 3 bases unmatched. CDR3 protein: CASGGGPYNEQFF. As DNA, the CDR3 is TGTGCCAGCGGGGGGGGACCCTACAATGAGCAGTTCTTC.

V usage is TRBV25-1 and J usage is TRBJ2-2, with 10 bases identical to TRBD2. V gave up 4 bases and J gave up 10 bases; unmatched junction bases: 9. This CDR3 is built from 15 residues. Per germline, CDR1 MGHDK and CDR2 SYGVNS. In nucleotides, the CDR3 is TGTGCCAGCAGTGCAGGACTAGCGGCACCCGAGGAGCTGTTTTTT. The encoded protein is CASSAGLAAPEELFF. Using reference TRBV25-1 and TRBJ2-2 for the parts outside the CDR3, the full variable domain is EADIYQTPRYLVIGTGKKITLECSQTMGHDKMYWYQQDPGMELHLIHYSYGVNSTEKGDLSSESTVSRIRTEHFPLTLESARPSHTSQYLCASSAGLAAPEELFFGEGSRLTVL.

This chain links TRBV15 with TRBJ2-5, with TRBD2 matching over 12 bases. CDR3 length: 15 residues. The V gene end was trimmed by 4 bases and the J gene end by 5 bases; junction bases not matched to a gene: 5. Germline lookup yields CDR1 LNHNV and CDR2 YYDKDF (reference sequence). CDR3 sequence reads: CATSMTSGSSETQYF. CDR3 sequence (DNA): TGTGCCACCAGCATGACTAGCGGGAGTTCGGAGACCCAGTACTTC.

This clone has just a few counts. The chain joins TRBV5-4 to TRBJ2-1; 8 nucleotides agree with TRBD2. This CDR3 contains 18 residues. V was pared by 2 bases and J by 1 base, with 11 bases of the junction left unmatched. Germline loops: CDR1 SGHNT, CDR2 YYREEE (reference sequence). DNA for the CDR3: TGTGCCAGCAGCTTAATGGTTGGTAGCGGGACTTCCTACAATGAGCAGTTCTTC. Protein: CASSLMVGSGTSYNEQFF.

This chain joins TRBV19 and TRBJ1-6; TRBD1 agrees at 7 bases. V lost 5 bases to trimming and J lost 10 bases; unmatched junction nucleotides: 14. This CDR3 spans 16 amino acids. Germline V gene lookup returns CDR1 LNHDA and CDR2 SQIVND (reference sequence). The CDR3 coding sequence is TGTGCCAGTAGTCTCTATTCAACAGGGGTAAGCTCACCCCTCCACTTT. As protein: CASSLYSTGVSSPLHF.

This clone was observed a single time. The chain carries TRBV28 and TRBJ1-1; 7 bases line up with TRBD1. Trimming removed 6 bases from V and 8 bases from J; junction bases left unmatched: 3. Germline V gene lookup returns CDR1 MDHEN and CDR2 SYDVKM. This CDR3 region has 11 residues. The CDR3: CASSSTGEAFF. The CDR3 region has the DNA TGTGCCAGCAGCTCGACAGGGGAAGCTTTCTTT.

V usage is TRBV6-4 and J usage is TRBJ2-7, with TRBD1 matching 7 bases. The CDR3 runs to 15 residues. Trimming removed 5 bases from V and 2 bases from J; junction bases left unmatched: 9. The germline gives CDR1 MRHNA, CDR2 SNTAGT. The CDR3 sequence is CASSQSLTGTYEQYF. DNA for the CDR3: TGTGCCAGCAGTCAAAGTCTGACAGGGACCTACGAGCAGTACTTC.

The J gene is TRBJ2-7, the V gene TRBV6-5, with D possibly TRBD1 on 5 matching bases. The germline CDR1 and CDR2 sequences are MNHEY and SVGAGI. Trimming removed 1 base from V and 4 bases from J, with 11 bases in between. This CDR3 has 14 amino acids. CDR3 bases: TGTGCCAGCAGTTACTTAGACAGTCGTTACGAGCAGTACTTC. This gives the protein CASSYLDSRYEQYF.

The table lists this clone with a few counts. The chain has TRBV6-5 and TRBJ1-2; maybe TRBD1 (6 bases). Trimming took off 0 bases at V and 11 bases at J, with 13 bases between the two ends. The CDR3 has 13 amino acids. Per the germline V gene, CDR1 is MNHEY and CDR2 is SVGAGI. The CDR3 sequence is CASSYSGGQPYTF. CDR3 DNA: TGTGCCAGCAGTTACTCGGGTGGACAGCCATACACCTTC.

The chain couples TRBV2 to TRBJ2-3, with 11 bases fitting TRBD2. This CDR3 has 15 amino acids. Per the germline V gene, CDR1 is SNHLY and CDR2 is FYNNEI. The trim removed 7 bases at V and 3 bases at J, leaving 6 bases unmatched. The chain's CDR3 is CASKLAGVRTDTQYF. CDR3 DNA sequence: TGTGCCAGCAAACTAGCGGGAGTTCGGACAGATACGCAGTATTTT.

In its sample, this clone was seen once. V is TRBV10-3 and J is TRBJ2-7, with TRBD1 as a possible D gene (7 bases). The CDR3 is 16 amino acids. V lost 0 bases to trimming and J lost 1 base, with 13 bases between them. Germline loops: CDR1 ENHRY, CDR2 SYGVKD. The DNA for the CDR3 is TGTGCCATCAGTGAGTCGGGGCAGGGGGGTTCCTACGAGCAGTACTTC. Encoded protein: CAISESGQGGSYEQYF.

This chain joins TRBV6-5 and TRBJ2-1, with D possibly matching TRBD1 (5 bases). Germline V gene lookup returns CDR1 MNHEY and CDR2 SVGAGI. The ends were cut back, 6 bases at V and 4 bases at J, with 10 bases in the middle. The CDR3 has 13 amino acids. The CDR3 loop reads CASRLDRYNEQFF. For the CDR3, the DNA is TGTGCCAGCAGACTCGACAGATACAATGAGCAGTTCTTC.

The chain couples TRBV25-1 to TRBJ2-7, with TRBD2 identical over 11 bases. J gave up 2 bases and V 2 bases, and 2 bases lay outside the gene matches. This CDR3 comprises 15 residues. Germline V lookup: CDR1 MGHDK, CDR2 SYGVNS. In DNA form, the CDR3 reads TGTGCCAGCAGTGAAGGGACTAGCGGACCCTACGAGCAGTACTTC. Protein product: CASSEGTSGPYEQYF.

The rearrangement links TRBV5-4 to TRBJ2-7; 7 nucleotides match TRBD1. CDR3 size: 15 residues. Germline loops: CDR1 SGHNT, CDR2 YYREEE (reference sequence). V gave up 3 bases and J gave up 4 bases; unmatched junction bases: 10. The CDR3 loop is CASSSRQGTYYEQYF. CDR3 DNA: TGTGCCAGCAGCTCCAGACAGGGTACCTATTACGAGCAGTACTTC.

The genes are TRBV6-6 and TRBJ1-5; D remains ambiguous. V was shortened by 3 bases and J by 3 bases, with 12 bases between the two germline ends. The germline gives CDR1 MNHNY, CDR2 SVGAGI (reference sequence). CDR3 length equals 15 residues. In DNA, the CDR3 is TGTGCCAGCAGTTATGCACAGCAATCCAATCAGCCCCAGCATTTT. It is translated as CASSYAQQSNQPQHF.

The chain joins TRBV7-2 to TRBJ2-5; tentatively, D is TRBD2 (6 bases). The CDR3 has 17 amino acids. Per germline, CDR1 SGHTA and CDR2 FQGNSA. V lost 5 bases and J 3 bases, leaving 22 bases between the germline ends. In nucleotides, the CDR3 is TGTGCCAGCAGCCCGAAACCCTGGACTACCTGGGAAGAGACCCAGTACTTC. Its protein product is CASSPKPWTTWEETQYF.

The chain has TRBV6-6 and TRBJ2-7; maybe TRBD1 (6 bases). The CDR3 totals 14 residues. CDR1 is MNHNY, CDR2 SVGAGI, per germline (reference sequence). The V gene lost 4 bases and the J gene lost 2 bases, with 12 bases spanning the gap. CDR3 residues: CASSSPQGTYEQYF. CDR3 in DNA: TGTGCCAGCAGTTCCCCACAGGGAACCTACGAGCAGTACTTC.

The gene calls are TRBV28 and TRBJ2-7; D is possibly TRBD1 (5 bases). Germline CDR1 MDHEN, CDR2 SYDVKM. This CDR3 comprises 16 residues. Trimming stripped 4 bases from V and 1 base from J, with 17 bases between. The CDR3 loop reads CASSSLTGVRSYEQYF. CDR3 in DNA: TGTGCCAGCAGTTCCCTTACAGGAGTCAGGTCCTACGAGCAGTACTTC.

V is TRBV5-1 and J is TRBJ2-2; TRBD2 matches 8 bases. The germline CDR1 and CDR2 sequences are SGHRS and YFSETQ. The V gene end was trimmed by 5 bases and the J gene end by 4 bases; junction bases not matched to a gene: 10. The CDR3 is made up of 16 amino acids. This CDR3 reads CASRESGRRGTGELFF. In DNA form, the CDR3 reads TGCGCCAGCAGAGAAAGCGGGAGACGGGGCACCGGGGAGCTGTTTTTT.

This clone was recorded only once. This sequence joins TRBV18 and TRBJ1-1, with unresolved D. This CDR3 is built from 14 residues. The V gene's germline CDR1 is KGHSH and CDR2 LQKENI. Between the trimmed V and J ends, which lost 3 bases and 5 bases, there was a span of 13 bases. CDR3 region: CASSPNEASTEAFF. CDR3 nucleotides: TGTGCCAGCTCACCCAACGAAGCGAGTACTGAAGCTTTCTTT.

The chain joins TRBV27 to TRBJ2-5; 12 bases agree with TRBD1. Germline assignment: CDR1 MNHEY and CDR2 SMNVEV (reference sequence). Trimming cost V 4 bases and J 5 bases; bases outside gene matches: 5. There are 15 residues in the CDR3. The CDR3 here is CASSSGTGGWETQYF. CDR3 coding DNA: TGTGCCAGCAGTTCCGGGACAGGGGGCTGGGAGACCCAGTACTTC.